Below are 24 T cell receptor beta chains sequenced from a single sample in a study of T-cell reconstitution after alpha-beta-depleted transplantation in children. Unique molecular identifiers were incorporated into the prepared TCRbeta library. TCRdb fed the PCR reads into MiXCR, producing one record per CDR3 protein. The data contain more than 400,000 distinct CDR3 sequences, 10% to 12% of them seen just once; the ten biggest clones take up about 15%. Here the sequenced sample was PBMCs, mostly from graft donor cells, taken 180 days after TCRalphabeta/CD19-depleted stem cell transplant. Source of these receptors: a female patient between 2 and 15 years old who had a stem cell transplant for aplastic anemia, so the T cells may come from the graft donor.

The table lists this clonotype with many counts. The V and J genes are TRBV6-6 and TRBJ1-5; weak D call: TRBD1 (5 bases). The CDR3 totals 12 residues. The V end lost 1 base, the J end lost 7 bases, and 5 bases lay between the germline ends. Germline V gene lookup returns CDR1 MNHNY and CDR2 SVGAGI (reference sequence). The DNA of the CDR3 is TGTGCCAGCAGTTACTGGGGGCAGCCCCAGCATTTT. Amino acids: CASSYWGQPQHF.

The chain combines TRBV5-1 with TRBJ1-3; D gene ambiguous. This CDR3 has 14 residues. CDR1 and CDR2 (germline): SGHRS, YFSETQ. V lost 4 bases to trimming and J lost 1 base, with 9 bases between them. The CDR3 nucleotides are TGCGCCAGCAGCGGCGGGATATCTGGAAACACCATATATTTT. Translating it yields CASSGGISGNTIYF.

J is TRBJ2-1 and V is TRBV4-3, with TRBD2 identical over 10 bases. The CDR3 has 16 residues. Germline V gives CDR1 LGHNA, CDR2 YSLEER. V lost 2 bases, J lost 4 bases, and 5 bases stayed unmatched. CDR3 protein: CASSQQLAGPYNEQFF. In DNA, the CDR3 is TGCGCCAGCAGCCAACAACTAGCGGGGCCTTACAATGAGCAGTTCTTC.

This chain connects TRBV7-2 to TRBJ2-1; D call uncertain. The CDR3 extends over 13 amino acids. The V end lost 4 bases, the J end lost 4 bases, and 8 bases lay between the germline ends. CDR1 and CDR2 from the germline V gene are SGHTA and FQGNSA. CDR3 residues: CASSSEQYNEQFF. The DNA of the CDR3 is TGTGCCAGCAGCTCGGAGCAGTACAATGAGCAGTTCTTC.

The J gene is TRBJ2-7, the V gene TRBV7-9; 8 bases match TRBD1. Germline CDR1 reads SEHNR; CDR2 reads FQNEAQ (reference sequence). This CDR3 has 14 amino acids. The V and J ends lost 5 bases and 6 bases, in that order; junction bases with no gene match: 9. The chain's CDR3 is CASSPWAQGAEQYF. The CDR3 DNA reads TGTGCCAGCAGCCCTTGGGCGCAGGGGGCCGAGCAGTACTTC.

The chain links TRBV28 to TRBJ2-3, with TRBD1 as a possible D gene (7 bases). Germline V gives CDR1 MDHEN, CDR2 SYDVKM. V was clipped by 8 bases and J by 0 bases, with 12 bases between them. CDR3 length: 14 residues. The CDR3 loop reads CASRPGGSTDTQYF. CDR3 DNA sequence: TGTGCCAGCCGACCAGGGGGGAGCACAGATACGCAGTATTTT.

This chain joins TRBV20-1 and TRBJ2-7; D might be TRBD1 (7 bases). The V gene's germline CDR1 is DFQATT and CDR2 SNEGSKA (reference sequence). The CDR3 is 17 residues long. The V and J ends lost 3 bases and 2 bases respectively, with 23 bases between them. This chain's CDR3 is CSAREGTEKGAPYEQYF. The CDR3 bases are TGCAGTGCTAGGGAGGGTACGGAGAAGGGGGCCCCCTACGAGCAGTACTTC.

This clonotype was picked up a small number of times. The chain is built from TRBV6-2 or TRBV6-3 and TRBJ2-1, with TRBD2 identical over 11 bases. The CDR3 totals 15 residues. V lost 5 bases, J lost 7 bases, and 7 bases stayed unmatched. Per germline, CDR1 MNHEY and CDR2 SVGEGT. CDR3 sequence: CASSVGLAAPNEQFF. The CDR3 nucleotides read TGTGCCAGCAGTGTGGGACTAGCGGCCCCAAATGAGCAGTTCTTC.

The chain has TRBV4-3 and TRBJ2-1; D is possibly TRBD2 (6 bases). V was clipped by 0 bases and J by 0 bases, with 15 bases between them. CDR1 LGHNA and CDR2 YSLEER come from the germline V gene. The CDR3 covers 18 residues. CDR3 nucleotide sequence: TGCGCCAGCAGCCAAGATAGGGGACTGGTGAGCTCCTACAATGAGCAGTTCTTC. As protein: CASSQDRGLVSSYNEQFF.

This clonotype has ten or more counts. The rearrangement uses TRBV29-1 and TRBJ1-5; a weak D match, TRBD1 (5 bases). The germline CDR1 and CDR2 sequences are SQVTM and ANQGSEA. The CDR3 runs 13 residues. Trimming cost V 4 bases and J 4 bases, with 11 bases left between them. The DNA for the CDR3 is TGCAGCGTTGCCGGGGCTGGGAATCAGCCCCAGCATTTT. This sequence encodes CSVAGAGNQPQHF.

The V gene is TRBV12-3 or TRBV12-4, the J gene TRBJ1-3; no clear D. The CDR3 spans 12 residues. Trimming cost V 4 bases and J 4 bases, with 5 bases left between them. CDR3 nucleotides: TGTGCCAGCAGTTCTCAGGGAAACACCATATATTTT. Amino acids: CASSSQGNTIYF.

This clonotype was counted only a few times. The gene calls are TRBV20-1 and TRBJ2-1; D tentatively fits TRBD1 or TRBD2 (6 bases each). V lost 0 bases to trimming and J lost 5 bases, with 14 bases between them. The CDR3 spans 15 residues. Germline V lookup: CDR1 DFQATT, CDR2 SNEGSKA (reference sequence). The CDR3 DNA sequence: TGCAGTGCTAGAGATGGGGGGCGGTACAACAATGAGCAGTTCTTC. This translates into CSARDGGRYNNEQFF.

The chain employs TRBV10-3 and TRBJ1-1, with D unclear. With 0 bases removed from V and 2 bases from J, the gap between germline ends came to 10 bases. This CDR3 is 15 amino acids long. Germline V gene lookup returns CDR1 ENHRY and CDR2 SYGVKD. The CDR3: CAISESDYLNTEAFF. The CDR3 coding sequence is TGTGCCATCAGTGAGTCCGACTACCTCAACACTGAAGCTTTCTTT.

This clonotype was seen many times. V and J are TRBV21-1 and TRBJ2-1; the table's D gene call, TRBD1, was not cross checked with the DNA. TRBV21-1 is tagged as a pseudogene. This CDR3 spans 18 amino acids. This CDR3 reads CASSNKKGRTGWLNEQFF. CDR3 in DNA: TGTGCCAGCAGCAACAAAAAAGGGAGGACAGGGTGGCTGAATGAGCAGTTCTTC.

The rearrangement joins TRBV20-1 to TRBJ2-7, with 14 bases lining up with TRBD2. The CDR3 length is 14 residues. The junction had 3 bases not matched to a gene; V was cut back by 5 bases and J by 3 bases. Germline CDR1 is DFQATT and CDR2 is SNEGSKA (reference sequence). The CDR3 sequence: CSAPGLAGGYEQYF. Written as DNA, the CDR3 is TGCAGTGCTCCCGGACTAGCGGGAGGCTACGAGCAGTACTTC.

This clonotype came up a few times. V and J are TRBV21-1 and TRBJ2-5; the table's TRBD1 call for D was not verified on the DNA. TRBV21-1 represents a pseudogene. This CDR3 comprises 13 residues. The CDR3 loop is CASSLRTGETQYF. CDR3 coding DNA: TGTGCCAGCAGCCTCCGGACAGGAGAGACCCAGTACTTC.

This clonotype came up a few times. The chain combines TRBV7-2 with TRBJ1-5, with D unclear. CDR1 is SGHTA and CDR2 is FQGNSA in the germline V gene. Trimming took 5 bases from V and 0 from J, leaving 11 bases between them. The CDR3 runs to 15 residues. The CDR3 reads CASSVTRPSNQPQHF. In nucleotides, the CDR3 is TGTGCCAGCAGCGTTACCCGGCCTAGCAATCAGCCCCAGCATTTT.

The chain is built from TRBV12-3 or TRBV12-4 and TRBJ2-4, with TRBD1 matching 8 bases. The CDR3 is made up of 13 amino acids. J lost 7 bases, V lost 6 bases, and 5 bases had no gene match. CDR3 in amino acids: CASSRTGTNIQYF. For the CDR3, the DNA is TGTGCCAGCAGCAGGACAGGGACGAACATTCAGTACTTC.

V usage is TRBV29-1 and J usage is TRBJ2-4; TRBD2 matches 7 bases. Germline lookup yields CDR1 SQVTM and CDR2 ANQGSEA. The CDR3 length is 12 residues. Trimming at V came to 5 bases and at J to 13 bases, leaving 11 bases not matched to a gene. CDR3: CSVREAKNRQYF. The CDR3 bases are TGCAGCGTTCGGGAGGCCAAAAACAGGCAGTACTTC.

Here the CDR3 reads CASRHRDRNTEAFF. CDR3 DNA: TGTGCCAGCAGACACCGGGACAGGAACACTGAAGCTTTCTTT. V is TRBV2 and J is TRBJ1-1; the match to TRBD1 covers 7 bases. Germline V gene data show CDR1 as SNHLY and CDR2 as FYNNEI. V lost 6 bases, J lost 1 base, and 5 bases stayed unmatched. CDR3 size: 14 residues.

This clonotype has a count of ten or more. The gene calls are TRBV5-1 and TRBJ1-2, with D possibly being TRBD1 (5 bases). The CDR3 covers 13 residues. V was cut by 4 bases and J by 4 bases, with 11 bases left in between. In germline, CDR1 is SGHRS, CDR2 YFSETQ. The CDR3 spells CASSAGTVYGYTF. The DNA of the CDR3 is TGCGCCAGCAGCGCCGGGACGGTCTATGGCTACACCTTC.

This clonotype was seen only a few times. The rearrangement uses TRBV24-1 and TRBJ2-7; 7 bases map to TRBD1. Trimming removed 4 bases from V and 3 bases from J; junction bases left unmatched: 8. This CDR3 is 15 amino acids long. Germline V CDR1 and CDR2: KGHDR, SFDVKD. CDR3 sequence reads: CATSDPRTGGYEQYF. For the CDR3, the DNA is TGTGCCACCAGTGACCCCCGGACAGGCGGCTACGAGCAGTACTTC.

The gene calls are TRBV10-3 and TRBJ1-1, with D possibly TRBD1 on 5 matching bases. The V end was cut by 0 bases, the J end by 5 bases, with 16 bases between. The CDR3 loop spans 16 amino acids. From germline, CDR1 is ENHRY and CDR2 SYGVKD. Written as DNA, the CDR3 is TGTGCCATCAGTGAGTCGCCCCAGGCTAAGGGGACTGAAGCTTTCTTT. Translated, it gives CAISESPQAKGTEAFF.

This clonotype was detected a few times. CDR3 amino acids: CASSLILGHGYTF. CDR3 coding DNA: TGTGCCAGCAGTTTGATTTTGGGGCATGGCTACACCTTC. V and J are TRBV12-3 or TRBV12-4 and TRBJ1-2, with a tentative D call TRBD1 (5 bases). The CDR3 consists of 13 residues. The ends were cut back, 3 bases at V and 6 bases at J, with 11 bases in the middle.